This T cell receptor beta chain is from a study of shared clonotypes between healthy human individuals. Measured with immunoSEQ multiplex PCR; TCRdb has only the in-frame clones, and not every one. This sample has hundreds of thousands of clones, with 74% found just once. With 3 bases removed from V and 4 bases from J, the gap between germline ends came to 12 bases. Germline lookup yields CDR1 SNHLY and CDR2 FYNNEI. The CDR3 runs 14 residues. This receptor was obtained from a woman aged 30 to 39 in good health. The specimen was memory CD4+ T cells sorted from blood. Subset described: CD45RA-negative fraction. This sequence joins TRBV2 and TRBJ2-5, with D hard to call. The CDR3 DNA reads TGTGCCAGCAGTGAGGGTCTGGGGTTAGAGACCCAGTACTTC. Amino acids: CASSEGLGLETQYF.